This TCR beta chain was documented in a study of response to subunit inactivated influenza vaccine. Study findings and constraints: Each seasonal flu vaccination may recruit only limited new T cells, authors suggested.

This CDR3 is 16 amino acids long. The ends lost 1 base at V and 0 bases at J; junction bases unmatched: 3. Germline assignment: CDR1 LGHNA and CDR2 YNFKEQ. TCRdb reprocessed the RT-PCR reads with MiXCR, giving one entry per CDR3 protein. The table lists 400,000 to 650,000 distinct CDR3 sequences, around 7.7% of them singletons, with roughly 14% in the top ten. On this clonotype: The antigen remains undetermined.

The receptor was isolated from a man aged 50-75 years who received an inactivated influenza vaccine. The chain carries TRBV4-2 and TRBJ2-7, with 10 bases aligning to TRBD1. The sequencing used PBMCs from blood, collected around 25 months after vaccination. Here the CDR3 reads CASSQGTGGNSYEQYF. The CDR3 DNA reads as TGTGCCAGCAGCCAAGGGACAGGGGGGAACTCCTACGAGCAGTACTTC.